The rows below give T cell receptor beta chains drawn from one sample of a study of control samples from healthy donors and cancer patients. The protocol was immunoSEQ multiplex PCR, while the TCRdb copy is restricted to in-frame clones and leaves out a portion. The sample gives around 120,000 clones, about 87% of which show up once; 3.4% is in the top ten. The sequenced sample was blood. The receptors were gathered from a man between 35 and 55 years old in good health. CDR3s include the opening cysteine and the closing phenylalanine or tryptophan. D genes are given only for firm matches. Size is omitted from some rows. Given values are once, few, many or a class for expanded clones.

CDR3 DNA: TGTGCCAGCAGCTTAGCCGGACTCGGGCGGAACACCATATATTTT
CDR3 protein: CASSLAGLGRNTIYF
D gene: .
V gene: TRBV7-8
J gene: TRBJ1-3
clone size: .

CDR3 DNA: TGTGCCAGCAGCTCCTCCGCGGCCCCGAACACCGGGGAGCTGTTTTTT
CDR3 protein: CASSSSAAPNTGELFF
D gene: .
V gene: TRBV11-3
J gene: TRBJ2-2
clone size: .

CDR3 DNA: TGTGCCAGCAGCTTGGGCCGGGATGAAAAACTGTTTTTT
CDR3 protein: CASSLGRDEKLFF
D gene: .
V gene: TRBV5-4
J gene: TRBJ1-4
clone size: .

CDR3 DNA: TGTGCCAGCAGCTTAGTTGGGACTAGCGGGGGCCTAGTAAGAGATACGCAGTATTTT
CDR3 protein: CASSLVGTSGGLVRDTQYF
D gene: TRBD2
V gene: TRBV11-2
J gene: TRBJ2-3
clone size: few

CDR3 DNA: TGCAGCGCTATCCCGGGGCCAGGGGATGAAAAACTGTTTTTT
CDR3 protein: CSAIPGPGDEKLFF
D gene: .
V gene: TRBV29-1
J gene: TRBJ1-4
clone size: .

CDR3 DNA: TGCGCCAGCAGCTTGGATGGAGGTCGGGGAGATACGCAGTATTTT
CDR3 protein: CASSLDGGRGDTQYF
D gene: .
V gene: TRBV5-1
J gene: TRBJ2-3
clone size: .

CDR3 DNA: TGTGCCAGCAGCCCCGGGACAACGAACACTGAAGCTTTCTTT
CDR3 protein: CASSPGTTNTEAFF
D gene: .
V gene: TRBV27
J gene: TRBJ1-1
clone size: .

CDR3 DNA: TGTGCCACCAGTGGTCAGGGGGCTAATGAAGCTTTCTTT
CDR3 protein: CATSGQGANEAFF
D gene: TRBD1
V gene: TRBV24-1
J gene: TRBJ1-1
clone size: .

CDR3 DNA: TGCAGCGTTGGGGGCGGCATCTCCTACAATGAGCAGTTCTTC
CDR3 protein: CSVGGGISYNEQFF
D gene: .
V gene: TRBV29-1
J gene: TRBJ2-1
clone size: once

CDR3 DNA: TGTGCTAGTAAGGGGGGGGCGGAGACCCAGTACTTC
CDR3 protein: CASKGGAETQYF
D gene: .
V gene: TRBV12-5
J gene: TRBJ2-5
clone size: .

CDR3 DNA: TGTGCCAGCAGTGCGGGGCCTTATGGCTACACCTTC
CDR3 protein: CASSAGPYGYTF
D gene: .
V gene: TRBV2
J gene: TRBJ1-2
clone size: .

CDR3 DNA: TGTGCCAGCAGCTCCGGACGGAGGAACACTGAAGCTTTCTTT
CDR3 protein: CASSSGRRNTEAFF
D gene: .
V gene: TRBV7-3
J gene: TRBJ1-1
clone size: .

CDR3 DNA: TGTGCCAGCAGCCAAGACGGACAGGCCTACGAGCAGTACTTC
CDR3 protein: CASSQDGQAYEQYF
D gene: TRBD1
V gene: TRBV3-1/TRBV3-2
J gene: TRBJ2-7
clone size: .

CDR3 DNA: TGTGCCAGCAGCTCCTGGACAGCGAACACTGAAGCTTTCTTT
CDR3 protein: CASSSWTANTEAFF
D gene: .
V gene: TRBV7-9
J gene: TRBJ1-1
clone size: .

CDR3 DNA: TGTGCCAGCAGCCCACATAGCAGTCAGCGGGGGGTTGACAATGAGCAGTTCTTC
CDR3 protein: CASSPHSSQRGVDNEQFF
D gene: TRBD2
V gene: TRBV7-6
J gene: TRBJ2-1
clone size: .

CDR3 DNA: TGTGCCAGCAGTGTGGAGGGGTCTGAAAAACTGTTTTTT
CDR3 protein: CASSVEGSEKLFF
D gene: .
V gene: TRBV25-1
J gene: TRBJ1-4
clone size: .

CDR3 DNA: TGTGCCATCAGGCCACAGGGGAACTATGGCTACACCTTC
CDR3 protein: CAIRPQGNYGYTF
D gene: TRBD1
V gene: TRBV10-3
J gene: TRBJ1-2
clone size: .

CDR3 DNA: TGCGCCAGCAGCCGGGCGACCAGGGATGAGCAGTTCTTC
CDR3 protein: CASSRATRDEQFF
D gene: .
V gene: TRBV4-1
J gene: TRBJ2-1
clone size: once

CDR3 DNA: TGTGCCAGCTCGCCTGGGACGGATGGAAACACCATATATTTT
CDR3 protein: CASSPGTDGNTIYF
D gene: .
V gene: TRBV18
J gene: TRBJ1-3
clone size: .

CDR3 DNA: TGCGCCAGCAGCAGAGAGGCTGGAAACACCATATATTTT
CDR3 protein: CASSREAGNTIYF
D gene: .
V gene: TRBV4-3
J gene: TRBJ1-3
clone size: .

CDR3 DNA: TGCGCCAGCAGCCGAGAAGTCGGGACAGTCTACAATGAGCAGTTCTTC
CDR3 protein: CASSREVGTVYNEQFF
D gene: TRBD1
V gene: TRBV4-1
J gene: TRBJ2-1
clone size: once

CDR3 DNA: TGCAGCGTTGAAGCCGAGACAGCGGGGAACACTGAAGCTTTCTTT
CDR3 protein: CSVEAETAGNTEAFF
D gene: .
V gene: TRBV29-1
J gene: TRBJ1-1
clone size: .